This paragraph reports one T cell receptor beta chain. Germline-derived CDR1 and CDR2 are KGHSH and LQKENI. V lost 5 bases to trimming and J lost 1 base, with 10 bases between them. The CDR3 has 14 residues. The data were obtained in a study of blood T cell repertoires in COVID-19. As for the study in general: Sites across the United States, Italy and Spain contributed samples from acute and convalescent COVID-19. PBMCs, B-cell-depleted T cells, or T cells provided the cDNA or gDNA that made up the material.

Per the authors' pipeline: Counts of nucleated cells, estimated from reference gene primer amplification, were obtained. Generated by immunoSEQ multiplex PCR, the TCRdb table keeps only in-frame clones and is missing some. The V and J calls and clone size were taken over from that table, and D and trimming were inferred from the DNA. The sample includes approximately 120,000 clones, roughly 80% of them seen just once. This TCR was recovered from a human donor in a cohort sampled during active COVID-19. J is TRBJ2-3 and V is TRBV18; D is perhaps TRBD2 (6 bases). What was sequenced was peripheral blood. The CDR3 region is CASSDTSRTDTQYF. The CDR3 nucleotides read TGTGCCAGCTCAGATACTAGCCGCACAGATACGCAGTATTTT.